This T cell receptor (beta chain) was sequenced for a study of blood T cell repertoires in COVID-19. Germline V gene sequence: CDR1 SGHRS, CDR2 YFSETQ. The V end was cut by 4 bases, the J end by 3 bases, with 13 bases between. CDR3 length equals 15 residues. Method: immunoSEQ multiplex PCR; TCRdb's copy keeps in-frame clones and lacks some. The sample includes around 370,000 clones, under 95% of them seen just once. This sequence joins TRBV5-1 and TRBJ2-2; D is undetermined. The source of this sequence is a woman younger than 35 who had recovered from COVID-19. The specimen was peripheral blood. The CDR3 coding sequence is TGCGCCAGCAGCAAAGACACCTCGGACACCGGGGAGCTGTTTTTT. Its translation is CASSKDTSDTGELFF.